This T cell receptor beta chain comes out of a study of beta chain features in type 1 diabetes. Looking at the study overall: Age, gender, cell numbers and subset yield matched between patients and controls. Study conclusions and caveats: It was among patients, rather than healthy donors, that naive, central memory and Treg TCRB repertoires appeared more similar. High TCR expression in some cells could lead to their over-representation in cDNA sequencing.

CDR3 length equals 17 residues. V lost 4 bases to trimming and J lost 0 bases; unmatched junction nucleotides: 4. Germline CDR1 is SGHTA and CDR2 is FQGNSA. cDNA synthesis used the whole RNA isolate, giving expressed TCRB sequences. This table comes from immunoSEQ multiplex PCR, and its TCRdb copy is limited to in-frame clones, with some not included. This sample has under 300,000 clones; 8% occur once, and the top ten carry more than 0.9%. The table lists this clone with a few counts. Its target is unknown. What was sequenced was central memory CD4+ T cells from blood. The genes are TRBV7-2 and TRBJ2-4; TRBD2 matches at 12 bases. This sequence was found in a woman under 30 in good health. The CDR3 spells CASSSGLAGIAKNIQYF. The CDR3 DNA sequence: TGTGCCAGCAGCTCCGGACTAGCGGGGATAGCCAAAAACATTCAGTACTTC.